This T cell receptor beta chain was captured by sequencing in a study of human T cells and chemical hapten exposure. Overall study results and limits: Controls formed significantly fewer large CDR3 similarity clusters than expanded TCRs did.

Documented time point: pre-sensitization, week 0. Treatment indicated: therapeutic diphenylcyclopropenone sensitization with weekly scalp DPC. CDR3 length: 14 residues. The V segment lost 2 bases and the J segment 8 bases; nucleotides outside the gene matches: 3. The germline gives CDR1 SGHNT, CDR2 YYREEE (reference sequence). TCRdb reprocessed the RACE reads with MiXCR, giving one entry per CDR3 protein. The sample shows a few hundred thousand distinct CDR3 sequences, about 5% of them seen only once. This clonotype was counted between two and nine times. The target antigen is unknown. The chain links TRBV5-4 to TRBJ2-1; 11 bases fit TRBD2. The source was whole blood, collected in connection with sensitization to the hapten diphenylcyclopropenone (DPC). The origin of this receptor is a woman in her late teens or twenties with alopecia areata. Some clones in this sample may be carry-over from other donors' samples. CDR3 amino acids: CASSFSGGAYEQFF. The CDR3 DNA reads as TGTGCCAGCAGCTTTAGCGGGGGGGCCTATGAGCAGTTCTTC. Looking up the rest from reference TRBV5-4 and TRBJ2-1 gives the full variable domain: ETGVTQSPTHLIKTRGQQVTLRCSSQSGHNTVSWYQQALGQGPQFIFQYYREEENGRGNFPPRFSGLQFPNYSSELNVNALELDDSALYLCASSFSGGAYEQFFGPGTRLTVL.